Listed below are T cell receptor beta chains from one sample, sequenced in a study of blood T cell repertoires in COVID-19. Here immunoSEQ multiplex PCR was the method, and the copy in TCRdb shows in-frame clones only, minus some. The table includes roughly 100,000 clones, nearly 90% detected once. The material sequenced was peripheral blood. All receptors come from a man aged 45-65 years in a cohort sampled during active COVID-19. CDR3s include the opening cysteine and the closing phenylalanine or tryptophan. A D gene is named only where the DNA matches it firmly. Clone size is shown for a subset of rows, as once, few, many or a class of expanded clone.

NA	TRBV2	TRBJ2-1	TRBD2	TGTGCCAGCCGCGGACTAGCGGGGAATATCAATGAGCAGTTCTTC	CASRGLAGNINEQFF
NA	TRBV9	TRBJ1-1	TRBD1	TGTGCCAGCAGCGGGCCGGGACAGGGGACTGTGGCTGAAGCTTTCTTT	CASSGPGQGTVAEAFF
NA	TRBV19	TRBJ2-3	NA	TGTGCCAGTAGTATCGGGATTTACACAGATACGCAGTATTTT	CASSIGIYTDTQYF
NA	TRBV11-2	TRBJ2-5	NA	TGTGCCAGCAGCTTCACAGGAGAAGAGACCCAGTACTTC	CASSFTGEETQYF
NA	TRBV3-1/TRBV3-2	TRBJ2-3	TRBD2	TGTGCCAGCAGGCCAAACGCCCCGGGACTAGCGGGGGAGAGCACAGATACGCAGTATTTT	CASRPNAPGLAGESTDTQYF
once	TRBV19	TRBJ1-4	TRBD1	TGTGCCAGTAGTAAACGGACAGGGGGCGGTGAAAAACTGTTTTTT	CASSKRTGGGEKLFF
NA	TRBV11-3	TRBJ1-2	NA	TGTGCCAGCAGCTTCGGTTATTACTATGGCTACACCTTC	CASSFGYYYGYTF
NA	TRBV4-2	TRBJ1-2	NA	TGTGCCAGCAGCCCTAGGGAGCAGACCTATGGCTACACCTTC	CASSPREQTYGYTF
once	TRBV5-1	TRBJ1-4	NA	TGCGCCAGCGGCTTAGGGAGGGTTCAGGGTGAAAAACTGTTTTTT	CASGLGRVQGEKLFF
NA	TRBV5-1	TRBJ2-7	NA	TGCGCCAGCAGCTTGGGGGCGGGGTACTCCTACGAGCAGTACTTC	CASSLGAGYSYEQYF
NA	TRBV6-5	TRBJ2-1	TRBD2	TGTGCCAGCAGTTCTAGCGGGGGGGCCCTCAATGAGCAGTTCTTC	CASSSSGGALNEQFF
NA	TRBV9	TRBJ2-5	NA	TGTGCCAGCAGCGTAGCTGGGGGGTTAGAGACCCAGTACTTC	CASSVAGGLETQYF
NA	TRBV5-4	TRBJ2-1	NA	TGTGCCAGCAGCTTTCAACAGCACAATGAGCAGTTCTTC	CASSFQQHNEQFF
few	TRBV9	TRBJ2-1	TRBD2	TGTGCCAGCAACAAAGCTGGACTAGCGGGGAATGAGCAGTTCTTC	CASNKAGLAGNEQFF
NA	TRBV6-6	TRBJ1-6	TRBD1	TGTGCCAGCACCTTACAGGGGGACAATTCACCCCTCCACTTT	CASTLQGDNSPLHF
NA	TRBV9	TRBJ2-3	TRBD2	TGTGCCAGCAGCGGAAACGGAGCGGGGGACCGATATAGCACAGATACGCAGTATTTT	CASSGNGAGDRYSTDTQYF
once	TRBV2	TRBJ2-1	NA	TGTGCCAGTGGACAACCCTACAATGAGCAGTTCTTC	CASGQPYNEQFF
NA	TRBV24-1	TRBJ2-3	NA	TGTGCCACCAGTGGTGACGGGGAGCCGAGCACAGATACGCAGTATTTT	CATSGDGEPSTDTQYF
NA	TRBV7-9	TRBJ1-1	TRBD1	TGTGCCAGCAGCCCACCCCGACAGGGTCCGGCTGAAGCTTTCTTT	CASSPPRQGPAEAFF
NA	TRBV7-9	TRBJ2-1	NA	TGTGCCAGCAGCTCTGCCACTAGTCCGTCCTACAATGAGCAGTTCTTC	CASSSATSPSYNEQFF
NA	TRBV19	TRBJ2-5	TRBD2	TGTGCCAGTAGTGGTATCCGGACTAGCGGGGAGGAGACCCAGTACTTC	CASSGIRTSGEETQYF
NA	TRBV11-2	TRBJ2-1	NA	TGTGCCAGCAGTTCTGTGGGGAGCTCCTACAATGAGCAGTTCTTC	CASSSVGSSYNEQFF
NA	TRBV6-5	TRBJ1-4	TRBD1	TGTGCCAGCAGGAACCTACAGGGGGCTCGTGAAAAACTGTTTTTT	CASRNLQGAREKLFF
NA	TRBV27	TRBJ1-2	TRBD1	TGTGCCAGCAGGATACAGGGGGCGGGAGGCTACACCTTC	CASRIQGAGGYTF
NA	TRBV6-6	TRBJ1-2	TRBD1	TGTGCCAGCGGTAGGACAGGGGGCGACTATGGCTACACCTTC	CASGRTGGDYGYTF
NA	TRBV27	TRBJ2-1	TRBD2	TGTGCCAGCAGTTTTGATCCCCAGCGGGGGATTCATTTGCAGGAGCAGTTCTTC	CASSFDPQRGIHLQEQFF
once	TRBV2	TRBJ1-4	TRBD1	TGTGCCAGCAGCGGAGGGACAGGCTTTAATGAAAAACTGTTTTTT	CASSGGTGFNEKLFF
once	TRBV28	TRBJ1-5	NA	TGTGCCAGCAGTTTGGGGGGACCTCAGCCCCAGCATTTT	CASSLGGPQPQHF
NA	TRBV4-3	TRBJ2-1	NA	TGCGCCAGCAGCCAAGAGGCGGGGCGAGGGTCCTACAATGAGCAGTTCTTC	CASSQEAGRGSYNEQFF
NA	TRBV6-5	TRBJ1-1	NA	TGTGCCAGCAGTTATATTGGGGGGAGCGCTGAAGCTTTCTTT	CASSYIGGSAEAFF
NA	TRBV11-1	TRBJ2-7	NA	TGTGCCAGCAGCTTAGCAGGGGGAAGCGAGCAGTACTTC	CASSLAGGSEQYF
NA	TRBV7-9	TRBJ2-1	NA	TGTGCCAGCCGACAGGGAGGCTCCTACAATGAGCAGTTCTTC	CASRQGGSYNEQFF
NA	TRBV12-1	TRBJ1-2	NA	TGTGCCAGCAGCTTTGTCAGGCCCGTCTATGGCTACACCTTC	CASSFVRPVYGYTF
once	TRBV7-8	TRBJ2-1	TRBD2	TGTGCCAGCAGCTCTCGGACTAGCGGGGGGTACAATGAGCAGTTCTTC	CASSSRTSGGYNEQFF
NA	TRBV19	TRBJ1-4	NA	TGTGCCAGTAGTATTTTATTACAGGCAACTAATGAAAAACTGTTTTTT	CASSILLQATNEKLFF
few	TRBV19	TRBJ2-2	TRBD2	TGTGCCAGTAGTACCGGGACTAGCGCGGCCGGGGAGCTGTTTTTT	CASSTGTSAAGELFF
NA	TRBV11-2	TRBJ1-2	NA	TGTGCCAGCAGCTTAGGGGGGGGTCCCCCAAACTTC	CASSLGGGPPNF